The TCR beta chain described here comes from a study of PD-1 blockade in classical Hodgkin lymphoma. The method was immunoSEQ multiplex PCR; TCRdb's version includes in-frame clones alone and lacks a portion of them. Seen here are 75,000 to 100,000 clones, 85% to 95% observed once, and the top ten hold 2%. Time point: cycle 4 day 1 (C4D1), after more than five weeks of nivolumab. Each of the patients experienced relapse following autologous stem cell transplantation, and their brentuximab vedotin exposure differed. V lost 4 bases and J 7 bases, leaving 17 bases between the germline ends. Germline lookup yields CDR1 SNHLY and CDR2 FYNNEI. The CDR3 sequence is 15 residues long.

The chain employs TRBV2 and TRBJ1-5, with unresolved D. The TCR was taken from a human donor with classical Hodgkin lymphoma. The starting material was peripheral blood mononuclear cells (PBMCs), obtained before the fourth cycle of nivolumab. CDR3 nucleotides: TGTGCCAGCAGTGTAATACAAGGAAACTGGCAGCCCCAGCATTTT. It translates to CASSVIQGNWQPQHF.